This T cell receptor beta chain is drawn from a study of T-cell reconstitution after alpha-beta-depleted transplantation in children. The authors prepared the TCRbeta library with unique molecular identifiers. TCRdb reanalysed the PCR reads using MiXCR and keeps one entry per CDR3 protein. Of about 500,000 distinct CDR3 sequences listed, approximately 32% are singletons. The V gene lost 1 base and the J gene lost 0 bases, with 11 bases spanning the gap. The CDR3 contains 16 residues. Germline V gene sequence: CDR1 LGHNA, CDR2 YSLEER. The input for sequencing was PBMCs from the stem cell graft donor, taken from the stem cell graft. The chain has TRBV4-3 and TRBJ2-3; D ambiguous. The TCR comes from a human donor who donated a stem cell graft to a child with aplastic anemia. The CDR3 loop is CASSQGGGWSTDTQYF. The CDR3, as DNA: TGCGCCAGCAGCCAAGGAGGTGGCTGGAGCACAGATACGCAGTATTTT.